The clone carrying this TCR beta chain was detected a few times. What it recognizes is unknown. The data belong to a study of cytomegalovirus exposure and HLA in healthy donors. The PCR had 60 Vbeta and 13 Jbeta primers. Sequenced by immunoSEQ multiplex PCR; TCRdb stores in-frame clones only, minus some. The sample holds about 150,000 clones; roughly 85% are singletons and the top ten take roughly 2.4%. The study, taken as a whole, reports: Some segments of the V type, notably TRBV6-2 and TRBV6-3, were excluded as indistinguishable.

J gave up 0 bases and V 4 bases, and 3 bases lay outside the gene matches. This CDR3 is built from 14 residues. From germline, CDR1 is SNHLY and CDR2 FYNNEI. Sequences were obtained from PBMCs. The source is a woman between 18 and 29 years old in good health and CMV-seronegative. The chain couples TRBV2 to TRBJ2-7, with TRBD1 identical over 7 bases. The CDR3: CASSGGQPSYEQYF. The CDR3 region has the DNA TGTGCCAGCAGTGGGGGACAGCCCTCCTACGAGCAGTACTTC.